These 8 T cell receptor beta chains were sequenced from one sample in a study of T cell responses to AZD1222 COVID-19 vaccine. Sequenced by immunoSEQ multiplex PCR; TCRdb stores in-frame clones only, minus some. Here the sample spans roughly 100,000 clones, more than 75% being singletons. The sequencing here drew on peripheral blood, taken 28 days after the second AZD1222 dose. The source of these receptors is an adult who received the AZD1222 COVID-19 vaccine.

The genes are TRBV19 and TRBJ1-6, with 9 bases lining up with TRBD1. This CDR3 has 16 residues. From germline, CDR1 is LNHDA and CDR2 SQIVND (reference sequence). V was pared by 5 bases and J by 7 bases, with 9 bases of the junction left unmatched. CDR3: CASSVLQGANNSPLHF. The CDR3 coding sequence is TGTGCCAGTAGTGTTCTACAGGGGGCTAACAATTCACCCCTCCACTTT.

The chain employs TRBV24-1 and TRBJ2-1, with 12 positions matching TRBD1. Germline V CDR1 and CDR2: KGHDR, SFDVKD. CDR3 length: 20 amino acids. With 4 bases clipped from V and 4 bases from J, the junction kept 16 bases outside the gene matches. CDR3 bases: TGTGCCACCAGTGAACATGGGACAGGGGGCAGGAGCGGGAGTTACAATGAGCAGTTCTTC. Its translation is CATSEHGTGGRSGSYNEQFF.

The V and J genes are TRBV10-3 and TRBJ2-1; D is uncertain. Germline values: CDR1 ENHRY, CDR2 SYGVKD. With 7 bases removed from V and 0 bases from J, the gap between germline ends came to 13 bases. The CDR3 covers 15 residues. For the CDR3, the DNA is TGTGCCATCACTCCTGGACGGAGCTCCTACAATGAGCAGTTCTTC. Translated: CAITPGRSSYNEQFF.

This clone was picked up a small number of times. This chain connects TRBV30 to TRBJ1-2; possibly TRBD1 for D (5 bases). Germline V lookup: CDR1 GTSNPN, CDR2 SVGIG (reference sequence). CDR3 size: 13 residues. Trimming took off 1 base at V and 8 bases at J, with 14 bases between the two ends. The CDR3 DNA reads as TGTGCCTGGAGTGCGGGACGTGGATTCGGCTACACCTTC. Translated: CAWSAGRGFGYTF.

This clone was found a few times. The chain is built from TRBV29-1 and TRBJ2-3, with 8 bases matching TRBD1. Trimming removed 4 bases from V and 4 bases from J; junction bases left unmatched: 10. Germline CDR1 is SQVTM and CDR2 is ANQGSEA. The CDR3 totals 15 residues. CDR3: CSVGGRTGSPDTQYF. The CDR3 DNA sequence: TGCAGCGTTGGCGGAAGGACAGGGTCGCCAGATACGCAGTATTTT.

The V and J genes are TRBV28 and TRBJ1-3; possibly TRBD1 for D (5 bases). Germline assignment: CDR1 MDHEN and CDR2 SYDVKM. V was clipped by 4 bases and J by 4 bases, with 14 bases between them. CDR3 length: 15 amino acids. The chain's CDR3 is CASSSVAGYGNTIYF. As DNA, the CDR3 is TGTGCCAGCAGTTCAGTCGCAGGGTACGGAAACACCATATATTTT.

This rearrangement joins TRBV2 to TRBJ1-5; no definite D call. Between the trimmed V and J ends, which lost 7 bases and 5 bases, there was a span of 12 bases. This CDR3 has 13 residues. Germline CDR1 reads SNHLY; CDR2 reads FYNNEI. The CDR3 sequence is CASTQVLDQPQHF. The CDR3 DNA reads as TGTGCCAGCACTCAAGTTTTGGATCAGCCCCAGCATTTT.

V gene TRBV5-1 combines with J gene TRBJ2-5; 10 positions agree with TRBD2. CDR3 length: 14 residues. J lost 5 bases, V lost 2 bases, and 3 bases had no gene match. Per germline, CDR1 SGHRS and CDR2 YFSETQ. For the CDR3, the DNA is TGCGCCAGCAGCTTTAGCGGGAGGCGGGAGACCCAGTACTTC. Amino acids: CASSFSGRRETQYF.